A selection of T cell receptor beta chains follows, all from one sample in a study of T-cell memory formation after mild COVID-19. MiXCR, applied by TCRdb to the 5' RACE reads, yields one record per CDR3 protein. In the table there are about 540,000 distinct CDR3 sequences, about a fifth of which are singletons. Sequencing input: PBMCs or a T cell subset sorted from them (not recorded which). These receptors originate from an adult woman who had mild COVID-19 (a few samples of this study predate the infection). Cell type and time point are not known. Both conserved end residues are part of each CDR3. A D gene is named only where the DNA matches it firmly. Expanded clones get a size class; other rows say once, few or many, or leave the size out.

d_gene,abundance,v_gene,j_gene,CDR3aa,CDR3nt
NA,few,TRBV10-3,TRBJ1-5,CATQNYNQPQHF,TGTGCCACACAGAACTACAATCAGCCCCAGCATTTT
TRBD1,many,TRBV5-1,TRBJ2-2,CASSLEGRGRSTGELFF,TGCGCCAGCAGCTTGGAGGGCAGGGGGCGCAGCACCGGGGAGCTGTTTTTT
TRBD2,NA,TRBV7-9,TRBJ2-7,CASSRAWAAGHYEQYF,TGTGCCAGCAGCCGCGCCTGGGCAGCGGGGCACTACGAGCAGTACTTC
TRBD2,NA,TRBV12-3/TRBV12-4,TRBJ2-2,CASSLPRLAGTNTGELFF,TGTGCCAGCAGTTTACCCCGCCTAGCGGGAACGAACACCGGGGAGCTGTTTTTT
TRBD1,few,TRBV20-1,TRBJ2-3,CSARSTGGTDTQYF,TGCAGTGCTCGCAGTACAGGGGGCACAGATACGCAGTATTTT
NA,NA,TRBV20-1,TRBJ2-1,CSARVGLGYNEQFF,TGCAGTGCTAGAGTGGGGCTTGGTTACAATGAGCAGTTCTTC
NA,few,TRBV7-3,TRBJ2-1,CASSLGTVSPYNEQFF,TGTGCCAGCAGCCTGGGGACGGTTTCGCCCTACAATGAGCAGTTCTTC
NA,few,TRBV2,TRBJ2-3,CASRAFALGTQYF,TGTGCCAGCAGGGCTTTCGCACTTGGTACGCAGTATTTT
NA,NA,TRBV4-2,TRBJ2-3,CASSQVSGMSTDTQYF,TGTGCCAGCAGCCAAGTATCAGGGATGTCGACAGATACGCAGTATTTT
NA,NA,TRBV20-1,TRBJ1-5,CSASGPIDQPQHF,TGCAGTGCTAGTGGACCGATAGACCAGCCCCAGCATTTT
NA,few,TRBV12-3/TRBV12-4,TRBJ1-1,CASSLARVNTEAFF,TGTGCCAGCAGTTTAGCGCGGGTGAACACTGAAGCTTTCTTT
TRBD1,few,TRBV15,TRBJ2-7,CATSSFRDRGEQYF,TGTGCCACCAGCAGCTTCCGGGACAGGGGCGAGCAGTACTTC
NA,NA,TRBV7-9,TRBJ2-5,CASSVSGTTYQETQYF,TGTGCCAGCAGCGTCTCCGGGACCACGTACCAAGAGACCCAGTACTTC
NA,NA,TRBV27,TRBJ2-7,CASSFAGKYEQYF,TGTGCCAGCAGTTTCGCGGGAAAGTACGAGCAGTACTTC
TRBD1,few,TRBV20-1,TRBJ1-4,CSARGQGGFNEKLFF,TGCAGTGCTAGAGGACAGGGGGGCTTTAATGAAAAACTGTTTTTT
TRBD2,few,TRBV7-6,TRBJ2-2,CASSLTGGWRGTGELFF,TGTGCCAGCAGCTTAACGGGAGGTTGGAGGGGCACCGGGGAGCTGTTTTTT
NA,NA,TRBV29-1,TRBJ2-7,CSVELGQGPPGEQYF,TGCAGCGTTGAATTGGGACAAGGCCCCCCGGGTGAGCAGTACTTC
TRBD1,NA,TRBV5-1,TRBJ1-1,CASSLAYGTGGASEAFF,TGCGCCAGCAGCTTGGCCTACGGGACAGGGGGCGCCTCGGAAGCTTTCTTT
NA,NA,TRBV6-5,TRBJ1-1,CASSLGGRLSSTEAFF,TGTGCCAGCAGCCTAGGGGGACGTTTAAGCTCCACTGAAGCTTTCTTT
NA,NA,TRBV15,TRBJ1-5,CATSIGVGNQPQHF,TGTGCCACCAGCATAGGGGTTGGCAATCAGCCCCAGCATTTT
TRBD2,NA,TRBV12-3/TRBV12-4,TRBJ2-2,CASRKNAGGITGELFF,TGTGCCAGCAGGAAGAACGCGGGGGGGATCACCGGGGAGCTGTTTTTT
TRBD1,few,TRBV29-1,TRBJ2-7,CSVVGVGDSYEQYF,TGCAGCGTTGTAGGGGTGGGGGACAGCTACGAGCAGTACTTC
NA,few,TRBV14,TRBJ2-5,CASSQAGVQETQYF,TGTGCCAGCAGCCAAGCGGGGGTCCAAGAGACCCAGTACTTC
TRBD1,NA,TRBV6-1,TRBJ1-1,CASSEGWDRAEAFF,TGTGCCAGCAGTGAAGGTTGGGACAGGGCCGAAGCTTTCTTT
NA,few,TRBV9,TRBJ2-5,CASSVGPYTDRRQETQYF,TGTGCCAGCAGCGTCGGCCCGTACACTGACCGGCGTCAAGAGACCCAGTACTTC
TRBD2,few,TRBV19,TRBJ2-1,CASSMKAGGPYNEQFF,TGTGCCAGTAGTATGAAGGCGGGAGGGCCCTACAATGAGCAGTTCTTC
NA,NA,TRBV9,TRBJ2-1,CASSASPYNEQFF,TGTGCCAGCAGTGCCAGTCCCTACAATGAGCAGTTCTTC
NA,NA,TRBV6-6,TRBJ1-1,CASSYLQIGNTEAFF,TGTGCCAGCAGTTACCTACAAATCGGGAACACTGAAGCTTTCTTT
NA,NA,TRBV6-2/TRBV6-3,TRBJ2-1,CASSSVPSSYNEQFF,TGTGCCAGCAGTTCGGTGCCGAGCTCCTACAATGAGCAGTTCTTC
NA,NA,TRBV9,TRBJ2-3,CASSAWTDTQYF,TGTGCCAGCAGCGCCTGGACAGATACGCAGTATTTT
TRBD2,few,TRBV7-7,TRBJ2-5,CASSLTSGGTIAETQYF,TGTGCCAGCAGCTTGACTAGCGGGGGGACAATAGCAGAGACCCAGTACTTC
NA,NA,TRBV6-5,TRBJ2-6,CASSYDGWASGANVLTF,TGTGCCAGCAGTTACGATGGGTGGGCCTCTGGGGCCAACGTCCTGACTTTC
TRBD2,few,TRBV20-1,TRBJ2-7,CSARSPPSGRTIEQYF,TGCAGTGCTAGGTCTCCGCCTAGCGGGAGAACGATAGAGCAGTACTTC
TRBD1,NA,TRBV6-2/TRBV6-3,TRBJ2-7,CASSLPTGASYEQYF,TGTGCCAGCAGTCTACCTACAGGGGCCTCCTACGAGCAGTACTTC
NA,few,TRBV6-6,TRBJ1-6,CASSKRIGSPLHF,TGTGCCAGCAGCAAGCGAATCGGTTCACCCCTCCACTTT